This T cell receptor (beta chain) appears in the sequencing data of a study of T-cell reconstitution after alpha-beta-depleted transplantation in children. Study-level findings and limits: T-cell numbers and diversity one year post-transplant derived largely from freshly generated T cells.

Using unique molecular identifiers, the investigators prepared the TCRbeta library. TCRdb used MiXCR to reprocess the PCR reads, holding one entry per CDR3 protein. The table includes approximately 500,000 distinct CDR3 sequences, roughly a quarter detected once. With respect to this clonotype: As yet, its antigen is unknown.

This CDR3 is built from 15 residues. Germline CDR1 is SGHRS and CDR2 is YFSETQ. V lost 2 bases to trimming and J lost 0 bases, with 9 bases between them. This sample comprised PBMCs, obtained before TCRalphabeta/CD19-depleted stem cell transplant. The chain has TRBV5-1 and TRBJ2-1; D may be TRBD2 (6 bases). The TCR comes from a boy less than two years old with Wiskott-Aldrich syndrome, due to receive a stem cell transplant. CDR3 sequence (DNA): TGCGCCAGCAGCTTCGGACTAAACTCCTACAATGAGCAGTTCTTC. It specifies CASSFGLNSYNEQFF.